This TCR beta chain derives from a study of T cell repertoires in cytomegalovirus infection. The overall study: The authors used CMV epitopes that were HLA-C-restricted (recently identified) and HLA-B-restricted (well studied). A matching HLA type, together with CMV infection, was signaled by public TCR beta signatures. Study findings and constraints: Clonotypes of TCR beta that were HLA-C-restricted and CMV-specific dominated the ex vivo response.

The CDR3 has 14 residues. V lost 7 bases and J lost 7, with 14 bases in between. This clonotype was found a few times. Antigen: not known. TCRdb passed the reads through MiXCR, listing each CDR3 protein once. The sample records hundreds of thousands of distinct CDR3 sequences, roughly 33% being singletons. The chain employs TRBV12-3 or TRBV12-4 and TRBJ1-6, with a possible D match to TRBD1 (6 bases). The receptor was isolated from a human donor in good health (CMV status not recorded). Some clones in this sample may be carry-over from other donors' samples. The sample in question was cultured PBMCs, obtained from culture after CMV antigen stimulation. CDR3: CASTYRVLNSPLHF. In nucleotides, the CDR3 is TGTGCCAGCACCTACAGGGTATTGAATTCACCCCTCCACTTT.